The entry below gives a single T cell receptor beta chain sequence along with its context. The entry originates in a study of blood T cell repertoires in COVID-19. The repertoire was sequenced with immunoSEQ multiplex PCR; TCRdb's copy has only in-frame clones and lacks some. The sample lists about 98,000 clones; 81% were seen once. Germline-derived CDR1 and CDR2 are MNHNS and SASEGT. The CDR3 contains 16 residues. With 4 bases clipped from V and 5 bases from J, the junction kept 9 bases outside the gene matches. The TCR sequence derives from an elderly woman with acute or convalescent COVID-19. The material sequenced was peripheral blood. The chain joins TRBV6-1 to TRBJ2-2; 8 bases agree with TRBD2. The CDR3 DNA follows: TGTGCCAGCAGTGCCGCCGGGACTAGACTTACCGGGGAGCTGTTTTTT. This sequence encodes CASSAAGTRLTGELFF.